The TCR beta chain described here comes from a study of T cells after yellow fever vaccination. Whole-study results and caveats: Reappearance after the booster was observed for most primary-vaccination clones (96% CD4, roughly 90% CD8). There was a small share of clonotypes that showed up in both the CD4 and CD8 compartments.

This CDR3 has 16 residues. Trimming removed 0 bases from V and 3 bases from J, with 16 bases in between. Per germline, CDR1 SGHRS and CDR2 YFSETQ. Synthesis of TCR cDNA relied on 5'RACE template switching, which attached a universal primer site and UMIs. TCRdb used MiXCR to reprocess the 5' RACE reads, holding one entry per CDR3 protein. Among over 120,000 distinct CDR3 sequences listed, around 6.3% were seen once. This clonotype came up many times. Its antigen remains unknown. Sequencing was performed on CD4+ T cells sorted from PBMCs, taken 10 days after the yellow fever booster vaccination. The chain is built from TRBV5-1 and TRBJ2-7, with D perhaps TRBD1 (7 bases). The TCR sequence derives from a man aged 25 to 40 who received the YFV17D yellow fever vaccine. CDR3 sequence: CASSLGGTDLNYEQYF. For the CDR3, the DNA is TGCGCCAGCAGCTTGGGCGGGACAGATTTGAACTACGAGCAGTACTTC.